One T cell receptor (beta chain) is described in this entry. Its matching antigen is unknown. V was shortened by 4 bases and J by 4 bases, with 13 bases between the two germline ends. Germline CDR1 LGHDT, CDR2 YNNKEL (reference sequence). CDR3 size: 15 residues. The data stem from a study of T cells in Graves' hyperthyroidism and ophthalmopathy. Each person with ophthalmopathy scored at least 3 on the Clinical Activity Score, reached NOSPECS grade 4 or higher, and had been ill under 3 months. Amplification yielded TCR beta CDR3 regions, with RNA transcripts as the source. Researchers ran a first-round RT-PCR on the TCR CDR3 using the HTBI primer set. TCRdb ran MiXCR on the multiplex PCR reads and lists one entry per CDR3 protein. The sample lists 400,000 to 450,000 distinct CDR3 sequences, 14% to 15% seen once, with over 10% in the top ten. General study findings and limits: Most thyroid-expanded clonotypes above 0.001 were also found in blood.

The chain employs TRBV3-1 and TRBJ2-2; no clear D. This sequence originates from a man between 18 and 35 years old with Graves' ophthalmopathy. The source material was blood. The CDR3 region is CASSLLYGSTGELFF. CDR3 nucleotides: TGTGCCAGCAGCCTCCTGTATGGATCCACCGGGGAGCTGTTTTTT.